Shown below are 10 T cell receptor beta chains from a single sample sequenced in a study of blood T cells in healthy people across ages. The authors ran a second PCR of roughly 6 to 12 cycles using a sample-barcoded 5' primer and a J-beta primer mix. MiXCR, applied by TCRdb to the 5' RACE reads, yields one record per CDR3 protein. Of around 670,000 distinct CDR3 sequences listed, approximately 30% are singletons. Sequencing was done on a sample of blood. All receptors come from a woman older than 75 in good health.

As regards this clonotype: It may be a read error: a sequence one base away is much more abundant. The chain joins TRBV7-2 to TRBJ2-1; D not certain. The J call could be wrong; TRBJ2-7 is a better fit for the DNA end. This CDR3 spans 14 amino acids. Germline-derived CDR1 and CDR2 are SGHTA and FQGNSA. The CDR3 reads CASSLVFGPNEQYF. The CDR3 bases are TGTGCCAGCAGCTTAGTTTTTGGGCCCAATGAGCAGTACTTC.

This clonotype was counted only a few times. This sequence may be a read error, since a much larger clone differs from it by one base. The J gene is TRBJ2-7, the V gene TRBV29-1; perhaps TRBD2 as D (6 bases). The CDR3 runs to 12 residues. Germline CDR1 is SQVTM and CDR2 is ANQGSEA. DNA of the CDR3: TGCAGTGGAGGGGCGGATGGCTACGAGCAGTACTTC. This translates into CSGGADGYEQYF.

The rearrangement uses TRBV20-1 and TRBJ1-2, with a possible D match to TRBD1 (6 bases). This CDR3 has 13 residues. The germline V gene has CDR1 DFQATT and CDR2 SNEGSKA (reference sequence). V was cut by 3 bases and J by 3 bases, with 11 bases left in between. This chain's CDR3 is CSARGGGHYGYTF. The CDR3 nucleotides read TGCAGTGCTAGGGGGGGGGGCCACTATGGCTACACCTTC.

The CDR3 loop reads CSAIPGGLGTDTQYF. CDR3 sequence (DNA): TGCAGTGCTATTCCTGGGGGGCTCGGCACAGATACGCAGTATTTT. The gene calls are TRBV20-1 and TRBJ2-3, with D possibly called TRBD1 or TRBD2 (6 bases each). This CDR3 comprises 15 residues. The germline V gene encodes CDR1 DFQATT and CDR2 SNEGSKA (reference sequence). Trimming left V 4 bases short and J 1 base short, with 15 bases between.

This clonotype was recorded at least ten times. The rearrangement joins TRBV28 to TRBJ2-6; possibly TRBD2 for D (5 bases). The CDR3 runs to 16 residues. The V and J ends lost 10 bases and 2 bases respectively, with 18 bases between them. The germline V gene has CDR1 MDHEN and CDR2 SYDVKM. The CDR3 is CATRATQSTGANVLTF. The CDR3 DNA reads as TGTGCCACGAGGGCGACACAATCGACTGGGGCCAACGTCCTGACTTTC.

This clonotype was seen a handful of times. V gene TRBV4-2 combines with J gene TRBJ1-3, with a possible D match to TRBD1 (6 bases). Germline V gives CDR1 LGHNA, CDR2 YNFKEQ. The CDR3 spans 15 residues. Trimming cost V 4 bases and J 0 bases, with 10 bases left between them. The CDR3 nucleotides read TGTGCCAGCAGCCGGGACAAGAGCTCTGGAAACACCATATATTTT. Amino acids: CASSRDKSSGNTIYF.

This clonotype has ten or more counts. The chain is built from TRBV4-1 and TRBJ1-2; possibly TRBD1 for D (5 bases). Germline V gives CDR1 MGHRA, CDR2 YSYEKL. Trimming took 4 bases from V and 4 from J, leaving 16 bases between them. The length of the CDR3 is 15 residues. Here the CDR3 DNA reads TGCGCCAGCAGCCGGGAGGGGAGAGACACCTATGGCTACACCTTC. Amino acids: CASSREGRDTYGYTF.

This clonotype was recorded at least ten times. CDR3 loop: CASSYPLLSTDTQYF. CDR3 in DNA: TGTGCCAGCAGTTACCCCCTCTTAAGCACAGATACGCAGTATTTT. The chain joins TRBV7-8 to TRBJ2-3; D uncertain. Trimming cost V 6 bases and J 0 bases, with 13 bases left between them. Per germline, CDR1 SGHVS and CDR2 FQNEAQ. The CDR3 extends over 15 amino acids.

This clonotype was counted ten times or more. The J gene is TRBJ2-7, the V gene TRBV4-3; D is uncertain. Germline V gene data show CDR1 as LGHNA and CDR2 as YSLEER. The CDR3 has 12 amino acids. V was trimmed by 6 bases and J by 5 bases, leaving 11 bases between them. DNA for the CDR3: TGCGCCAGCAGTCTAGACCGGGACGAGCAGTACTTC. Protein product: CASSLDRDEQYF.

This clonotype was observed once. A much larger clone differs by one base, so this may be a read error. This sequence joins TRBV7-9 and TRBJ2-5; D may be TRBD1 (5 bases). Germline CDR1 reads SEHNR; CDR2 reads FQNEAQ (reference sequence). The CDR3 is 15 residues long. CDR3 sequence reads: CANSYSRVRQETQYF. The CDR3 region has the DNA TGTGCCAACAGCTACTCCAGGGTTCGACAAGAGACCCAGTACTTC.